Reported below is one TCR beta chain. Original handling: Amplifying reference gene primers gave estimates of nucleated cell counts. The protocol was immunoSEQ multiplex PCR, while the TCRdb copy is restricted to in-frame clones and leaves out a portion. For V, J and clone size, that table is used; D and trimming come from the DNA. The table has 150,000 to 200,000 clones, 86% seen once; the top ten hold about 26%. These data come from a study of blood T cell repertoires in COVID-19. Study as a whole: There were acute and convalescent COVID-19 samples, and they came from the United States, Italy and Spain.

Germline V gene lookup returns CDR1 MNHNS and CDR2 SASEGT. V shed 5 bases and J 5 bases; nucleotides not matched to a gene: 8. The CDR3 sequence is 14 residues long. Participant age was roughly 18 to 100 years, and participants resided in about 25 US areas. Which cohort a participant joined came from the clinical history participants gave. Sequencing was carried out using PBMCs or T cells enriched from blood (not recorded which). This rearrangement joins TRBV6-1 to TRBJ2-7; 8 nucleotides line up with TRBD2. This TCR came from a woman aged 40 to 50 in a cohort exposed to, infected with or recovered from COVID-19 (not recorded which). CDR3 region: CASSLSGSPHEQYF. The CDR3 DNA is TGTGCCAGCAGTCTAAGCGGGAGTCCCCACGAGCAGTACTTC.